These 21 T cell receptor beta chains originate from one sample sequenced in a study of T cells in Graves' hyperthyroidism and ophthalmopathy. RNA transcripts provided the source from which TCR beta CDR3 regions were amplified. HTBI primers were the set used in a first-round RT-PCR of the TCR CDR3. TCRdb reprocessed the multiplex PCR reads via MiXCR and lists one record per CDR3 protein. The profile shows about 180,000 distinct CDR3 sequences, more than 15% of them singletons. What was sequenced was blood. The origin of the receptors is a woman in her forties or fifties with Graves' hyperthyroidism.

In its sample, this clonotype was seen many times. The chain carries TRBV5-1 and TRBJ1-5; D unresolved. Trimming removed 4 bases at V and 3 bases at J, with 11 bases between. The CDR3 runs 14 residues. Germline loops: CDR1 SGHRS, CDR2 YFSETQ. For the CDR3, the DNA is TGCGCCAGCAGCCAGGACGGTCCCAATCAGCCCCAGCATTTT. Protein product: CASSQDGPNQPQHF.

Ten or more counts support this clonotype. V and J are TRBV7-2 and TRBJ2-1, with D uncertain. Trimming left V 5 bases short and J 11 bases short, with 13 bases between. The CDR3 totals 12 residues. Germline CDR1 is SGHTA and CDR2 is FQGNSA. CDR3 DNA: TGTGCCAGCAGCGACGGACCCATTCAGCAGTTCTTC. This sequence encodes CASSDGPIQQFF.

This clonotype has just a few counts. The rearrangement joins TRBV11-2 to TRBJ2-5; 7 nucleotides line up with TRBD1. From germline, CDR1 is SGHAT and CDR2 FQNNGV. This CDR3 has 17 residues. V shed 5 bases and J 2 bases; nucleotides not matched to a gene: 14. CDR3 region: CASSVGIKTGPQETQYF. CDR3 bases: TGTGCCAGCAGCGTAGGGATCAAGACAGGGCCTCAAGAGACCCAGTACTTC.

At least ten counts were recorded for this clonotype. The CDR3, as DNA: TGTGCCAGCAGCTTAATGGATACGCAGTATTTT. Encoded protein: CASSLMDTQYF. V usage is TRBV7-9 and J usage is TRBJ2-3; D is uncertain. Germline V gene lookup returns CDR1 SEHNR and CDR2 FQNEAQ (reference sequence). V lost 2 bases and J lost 6, with 3 bases in between. The CDR3 totals 11 residues.

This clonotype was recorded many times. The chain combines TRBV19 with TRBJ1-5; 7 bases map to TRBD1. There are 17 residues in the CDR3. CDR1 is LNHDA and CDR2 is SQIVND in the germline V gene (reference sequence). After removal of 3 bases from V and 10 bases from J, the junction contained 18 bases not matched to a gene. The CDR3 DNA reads TGTGCCAGTAGTATTCTTCGGGACAGCCATCTACCAGGCCCCCAGCATTTT. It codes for CASSILRDSHLPGPQHF.

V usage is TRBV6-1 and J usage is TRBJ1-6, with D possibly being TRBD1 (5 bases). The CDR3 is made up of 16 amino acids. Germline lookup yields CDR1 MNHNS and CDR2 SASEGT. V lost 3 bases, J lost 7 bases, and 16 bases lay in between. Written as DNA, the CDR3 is TGTGCCAGCAGTGACCCCCCCCGGGGCGGAAATTCACCCCTCCACTTT. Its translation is CASSDPPRGGNSPLHF.

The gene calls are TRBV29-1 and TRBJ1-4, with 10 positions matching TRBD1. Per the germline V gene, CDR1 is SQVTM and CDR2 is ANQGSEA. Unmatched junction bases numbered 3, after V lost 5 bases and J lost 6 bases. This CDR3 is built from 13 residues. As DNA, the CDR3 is TGCAGCGTTCGACAGGGGGCTTATGAAAAACTGTTTTTT. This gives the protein CSVRQGAYEKLFF.

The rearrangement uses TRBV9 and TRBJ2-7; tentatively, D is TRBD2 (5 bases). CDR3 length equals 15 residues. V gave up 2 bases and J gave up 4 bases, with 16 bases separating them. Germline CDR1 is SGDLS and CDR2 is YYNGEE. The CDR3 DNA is TGTGCCAGCAGCGTCAACGGGGAACCTTCTTACGAGCAGTACTTC. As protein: CASSVNGEPSYEQYF.

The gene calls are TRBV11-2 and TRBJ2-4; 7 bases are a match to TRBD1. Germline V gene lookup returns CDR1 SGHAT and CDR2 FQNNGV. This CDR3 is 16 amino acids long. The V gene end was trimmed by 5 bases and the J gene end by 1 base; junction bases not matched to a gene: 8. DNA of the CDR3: TGTGCCAGCAGCGACAAGACAGGGCTGGCCAAAAACATTCAGTACTTC. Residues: CASSDKTGLAKNIQYF.

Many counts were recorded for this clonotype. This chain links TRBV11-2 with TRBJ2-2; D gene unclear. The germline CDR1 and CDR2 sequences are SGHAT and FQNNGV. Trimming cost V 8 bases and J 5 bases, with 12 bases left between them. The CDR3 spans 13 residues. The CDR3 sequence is CASEALETGELFF. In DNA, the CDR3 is TGTGCCAGCGAGGCCCTTGAGACCGGGGAGCTGTTTTTT.

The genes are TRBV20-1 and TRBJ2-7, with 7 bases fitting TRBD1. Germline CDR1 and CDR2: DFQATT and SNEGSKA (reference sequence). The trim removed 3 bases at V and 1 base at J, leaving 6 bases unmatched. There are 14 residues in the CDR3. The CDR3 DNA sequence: TGCAGTGCTAGTCCCGGGACAGTATCCTACGAGCAGTACTTC. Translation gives CSASPGTVSYEQYF.

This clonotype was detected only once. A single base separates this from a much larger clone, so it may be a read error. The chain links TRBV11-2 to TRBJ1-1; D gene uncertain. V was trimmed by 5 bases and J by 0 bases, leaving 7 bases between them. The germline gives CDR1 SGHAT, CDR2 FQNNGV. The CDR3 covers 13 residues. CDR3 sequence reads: CASSANMNTEAFF. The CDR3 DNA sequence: TGTGCCAGCAGCGCCAACATGAACACTGAAGCTTTCTTT.

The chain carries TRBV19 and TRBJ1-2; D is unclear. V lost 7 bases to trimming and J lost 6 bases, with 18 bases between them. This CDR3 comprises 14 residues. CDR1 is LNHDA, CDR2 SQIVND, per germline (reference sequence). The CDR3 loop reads CASMERLRKDGYTF. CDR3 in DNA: TGTGCCAGTATGGAGAGGCTGAGAAAGGATGGCTACACCTTC.

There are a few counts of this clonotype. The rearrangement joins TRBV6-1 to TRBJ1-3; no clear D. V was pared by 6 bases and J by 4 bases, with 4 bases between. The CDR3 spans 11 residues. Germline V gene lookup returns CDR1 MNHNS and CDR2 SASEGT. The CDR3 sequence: CASSDGNTIYF. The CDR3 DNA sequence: TGTGCCAGCAGCGACGGAAACACCATATATTTT.

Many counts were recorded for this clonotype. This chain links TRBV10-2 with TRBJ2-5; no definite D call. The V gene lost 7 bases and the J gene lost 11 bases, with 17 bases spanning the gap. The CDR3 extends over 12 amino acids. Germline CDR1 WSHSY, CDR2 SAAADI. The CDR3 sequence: CASTATPTHQYF. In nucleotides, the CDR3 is TGCGCCAGCACCGCGACCCCGACGCATCAGTACTTC.

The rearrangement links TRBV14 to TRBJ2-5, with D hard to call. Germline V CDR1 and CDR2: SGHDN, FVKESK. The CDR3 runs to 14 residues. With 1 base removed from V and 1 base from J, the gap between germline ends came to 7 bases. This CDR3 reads CASSQAPLQETQYF. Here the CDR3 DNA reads TGTGCCAGCAGCCAAGCGCCACTCCAAGAGACCCAGTACTTC.

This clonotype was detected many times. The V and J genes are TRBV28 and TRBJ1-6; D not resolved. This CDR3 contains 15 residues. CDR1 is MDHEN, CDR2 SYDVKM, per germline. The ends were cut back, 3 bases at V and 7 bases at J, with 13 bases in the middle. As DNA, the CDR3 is TGTGCCAGCAGTTTTTCCGGGAGAATAAATTCACCCCTCCACTTT. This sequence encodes CASSFSGRINSPLHF.

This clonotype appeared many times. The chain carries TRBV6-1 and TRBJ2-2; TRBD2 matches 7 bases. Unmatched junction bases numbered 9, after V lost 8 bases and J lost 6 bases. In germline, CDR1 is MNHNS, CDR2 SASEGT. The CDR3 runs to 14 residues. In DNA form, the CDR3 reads TGTGCCAGCGCTGGACTAGAATTCGCCGGGGAGCTGTTTTTT. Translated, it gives CASAGLEFAGELFF.

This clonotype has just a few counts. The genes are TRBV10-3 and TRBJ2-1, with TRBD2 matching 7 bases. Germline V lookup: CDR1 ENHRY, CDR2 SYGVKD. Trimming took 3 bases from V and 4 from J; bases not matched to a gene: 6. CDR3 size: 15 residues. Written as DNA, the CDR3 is TGTGCCATCAGTGACTCGGGGGGTAATTACAATGAGCAGTTCTTC. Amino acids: CAISDSGGNYNEQFF.

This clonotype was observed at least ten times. CDR3 loop: CASSSSTINTEAFF. The CDR3 coding sequence is TGTGCCAGCAGTTCCTCGACCATAAACACTGAAGCTTTCTTT. The chain uses TRBV12-3 or TRBV12-4 and TRBJ1-1; D remains ambiguous. V lost 4 bases to trimming and J lost 2 bases, with 11 bases between them. The CDR3 has 14 amino acids.

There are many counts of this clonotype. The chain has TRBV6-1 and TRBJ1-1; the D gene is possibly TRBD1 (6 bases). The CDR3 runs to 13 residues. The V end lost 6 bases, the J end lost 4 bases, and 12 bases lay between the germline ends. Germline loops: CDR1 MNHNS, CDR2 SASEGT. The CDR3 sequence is CASRWGRGTEAFF. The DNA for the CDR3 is TGTGCCAGCAGATGGGGCAGGGGCACTGAAGCTTTCTTT.